Listed below are T cell receptor beta chains from one sample, sequenced in a study of blood T cell repertoires in COVID-19. Measured with immunoSEQ multiplex PCR; TCRdb has only the in-frame clones, and not every one. The sample includes about 110,000 clones, about four fifths of them seen just once. Sequences were obtained from peripheral blood. These receptors were obtained from a woman in her 70s with acute or convalescent COVID-19. Each CDR3 is given with its conserved first and last residue. A D gene is named only where the DNA matches it firmly. The size of a clone is reported for some rows only, either as once, few or many, or as a class for expanded clones.

D gene,V gene,J gene,clone size,CDR3 DNA,CDR3 protein
-,TRBV29-1,TRBJ1-1,-,TGCAGCGTTGGATCTGGAAGGGGACTAAACACTGAAGCTTTCTTT,CSVGSGRGLNTEAFF
TRBD1,TRBV6-1,TRBJ2-7,-,TGTGCCAGCAGTGAAGCAGACAGGGGGCTCTACGAGCAGTACTTC,CASSEADRGLYEQYF
TRBD1,TRBV7-9,TRBJ1-1,-,TGTGCCAGCAGCTTAGTCGACAGGGGGAATACTGAAGCTTTCTTT,CASSLVDRGNTEAFF
-,TRBV7-3,TRBJ2-1,-,TGTGCCAGCAGCTTAAGACAGGACCCTTACAATGAGCAGTTCTTC,CASSLRQDPYNEQFF
TRBD1,TRBV24-1,TRBJ2-2,-,TGTGCCACCAGTGATCAGCGACAGGGGGTGCACGGGGAGCTGTTTTTT,CATSDQRQGVHGELFF
-,TRBV6-1,TRBJ2-1,-,TGTGCCAGCAGTGACCCGGGAGTAGCGGCCTACAATGAGCAGTTCTTC,CASSDPGVAAYNEQFF
TRBD1,TRBV7-8,TRBJ1-3,-,TGTGCCAGCAGCCAGAAACCGGGACAGGGGTATGGAAACACCATATATTTT,CASSQKPGQGYGNTIYF
-,TRBV25-1,TRBJ1-2,-,TGTGCCAGCAGTCGGACAGTGTCTTATGGCTACACCTTC,CASSRTVSYGYTF
-,TRBV7-2,TRBJ2-1,-,TGTGCCAGCAGCTTAGCGCCTGGTTTCGGGTACAATGAGCAGTTCTTC,CASSLAPGFGYNEQFF
TRBD1,TRBV24-1,TRBJ1-5,-,TGTGCCACCAGTGATACGAGGACAGGGGGATTCCAGCCCCAGCATTTT,CATSDTRTGGFQPQHF
-,TRBV28,TRBJ1-3,once,TGTGCCAGCAGTATTAGTATGAGCTCTGGAAACACCATATATTTT,CASSISMSSGNTIYF
-,TRBV7-9,TRBJ2-1,-,TGTGCCAGCAGCGCGTATTACAATGAGCAGTTCTTC,CASSAYYNEQFF
TRBD1,TRBV18,TRBJ1-1,-,TGTGCCAGCTCAATCGCCAGTGGACAGGACACTGAAGCTTTCTTT,CASSIASGQDTEAFF
TRBD2,TRBV3-1/TRBV3-2,TRBJ2-3,-,TGTGCCAGCAGCCAAAGCGGGAGCGGCACAGATACGCAGTATTTT,CASSQSGSGTDTQYF
-,TRBV19,TRBJ2-1,-,TGTGCCAGTAGTATGGGGGGAAGCCGGGACGGATACAATGAGCAGTTCTTC,CASSMGGSRDGYNEQFF
TRBD1,TRBV6-5,TRBJ1-2,once,TGTGCCAGCAGTCAAAGACAGGGAGAGTGGTATGGCTACACCTTC,CASSQRQGEWYGYTF
-,TRBV5-6,TRBJ2-5,once,TGTGCCAGCAGCTTGGATGGACAAGCAGGAGAGACCCAGTACTTC,CASSLDGQAGETQYF
TRBD1,TRBV7-9,TRBJ2-2,-,TGTGCCAGCAGCTCCCATGGGACAGGGAACACCGGGGAGCTGTTTTTT,CASSSHGTGNTGELFF
TRBD2,TRBV4-1,TRBJ2-5,-,TGCGCCAGCAGCCAACTCGGACTAGCGGACCAAGAGACCCAGTACTTC,CASSQLGLADQETQYF
-,TRBV6-5,TRBJ1-1,-,TGTGCCAGCATGGGGAGGGTATCGGCGACTGAAGCTTTCTTT,CASMGRVSATEAFF
-,TRBV3-1/TRBV3-2,TRBJ2-3,-,TGTGCCAGCAGCCTCGCAGCGAGAGCCCGTAGCCCGTATTTT,CASSLAARARSPYF
-,TRBV7-2,TRBJ2-7,-,TGTGCCAGCAGCTTAGTTTCCGGGGTAGCCTACGAGCAGTACTTC,CASSLVSGVAYEQYF
-,TRBV4-3,TRBJ2-1,few,TGCGCCAGCAGCGGAGGTGGTGAGCAGTTCTTC,CASSGGGEQFF
TRBD1,TRBV6-6,TRBJ1-5,few,TGTGCCAGCAGATCCGGACAGGGGGGCCAGCCCCAGCATTTT,CASRSGQGGQPQHF
TRBD1,TRBV5-4,TRBJ2-5,-,TGTGCCAGCAGCCTCCGGGACAGGGTTGAGACCCAGTACTTC,CASSLRDRVETQYF
TRBD2,TRBV9,TRBJ2-2,-,TGTGCCAGCAGCGTAGTGGCGGGGGCCGGGGAGCTGTTTTTT,CASSVVAGAGELFF
-,TRBV3-1/TRBV3-2,TRBJ1-1,-,TGTGCCAGCAGCCGAACAGGGAACACTGAAGCTTTCTTT,CASSRTGNTEAFF
-,TRBV29-1,TRBJ2-1,-,TGCAGCGTTGAAGTTTGGGCGGGCTCCTACAATGAGCAGTTCTTC,CSVEVWAGSYNEQFF
TRBD1,TRBV12-5,TRBJ2-2,-,TGTGCTAGTGGCTGGACAGGGGGCCGTACCGGGGAGCTGTTTTTT,CASGWTGGRTGELFF
TRBD1,TRBV9,TRBJ1-4,-,TGTGCCAGCAGCGTAGGGTACAGGGGGGCTAATGAAAAACTGTTTTTT,CASSVGYRGANEKLFF
-,TRBV19,TRBJ2-4,few,TGTGCCAGTAGTATAGGAGGGCAGGGGGCCAAAAACATTCAGTACTTC,CASSIGGQGAKNIQYF
-,TRBV5-1,TRBJ2-3,once,TGCGCCAGCGGGCAGTCTCCCCCACCTGATACGCAGTATTTT,CASGQSPPPDTQYF
TRBD2,TRBV24-1,TRBJ2-1,-,TGTGCCACCAGTGATACTCCGGGACAGGGGACTAGCGGGATTATGCATGAGCAGTTCTTC,CATSDTPGQGTSGIMHEQFF
TRBD1,TRBV28,TRBJ1-3,many,TGTGCCAGCAGTACTGACAGGGTACACACCATATATTTT,CASSTDRVHTIYF
-,TRBV28,TRBJ1-6,few,TGTGCCAGCAGTTCGGAGGGCTCCTATAATTCACCCCTCCACTTT,CASSSEGSYNSPLHF
-,TRBV3-1/TRBV3-2,TRBJ1-6,-,TGTGCCAGCAGACCGTTCAGGGGAGATAATTCACCCCTCCACTTT,CASRPFRGDNSPLHF
TRBD1,TRBV6-2/TRBV6-3,TRBJ1-2,-,TGTGCCAGCAGTTCCCAGGGGGCGAGCGGCTACACCTTC,CASSSQGASGYTF
TRBD1,TRBV29-1,TRBJ1-2,-,TGCAGCGTTGACTTAAGTTGGGGACAGGAATTGGGCTACACCTTC,CSVDLSWGQELGYTF
TRBD1,TRBV3-1/TRBV3-2,TRBJ1-1,-,TGTGCCAGCAGTTCTCAGGGGGCTGGGGTTACTGAAGCTTTCTTT,CASSSQGAGVTEAFF
-,TRBV4-1,TRBJ2-1,-,TGCGCCAGCATGCGCCCAGGGGGGTCCCACAATGAGCAGTTCTTC,CASMRPGGSHNEQFF
-,TRBV5-8,TRBJ1-2,-,TGTGCCAGCAGCTTGAAGACAGTGGATGGCTACACCTTC,CASSLKTVDGYTF
TRBD1,TRBV29-1,TRBJ2-3,-,TGCAGCGTTTTAGGGCGACAGGGAGAACGAACAGATACGCAGTATTTT,CSVLGRQGERTDTQYF
-,TRBV20-1,TRBJ1-1,-,TGCAGTGCTAGTAGGCCAGGCACTGAAGCTTTCTTT,CSASRPGTEAFF
TRBD1,TRBV7-2,TRBJ1-6,-,TGTGCCAGCAGCTGGGGACAGGGGAATTCACCCCTCCACTTT,CASSWGQGNSPLHF
TRBD1,TRBV19,TRBJ1-2,-,TGTGCCAGTAGCCAACAAGGGACAGCAGCTAACTATGGCTACACCTTC,CASSQQGTAANYGYTF
-,TRBV6-1,TRBJ1-5,-,TGTGCCAGCAGTGAACTGAGCACCCGTGATCAAGCCCAGCATTTT,CASSELSTRDQAQHF
TRBD1,TRBV19,TRBJ1-6,few,TGTGCCAGTAGTACGGGACAGCAAAATTCACCCCTCCACTTT,CASSTGQQNSPLHF
-,TRBV5-1,TRBJ1-3,-,TGCGCCAGCAGCTCCGGACTGCCAAGCTCTGGAAACACCATATATTTT,CASSSGLPSSGNTIYF
TRBD1,TRBV6-5,TRBJ2-1,-,TGTGCCAGCAGTCGGGACAGGCCTTACAATGAGCAGTTCTTC,CASSRDRPYNEQFF
TRBD2,TRBV7-6,TRBJ2-1,-,TGTGCCAGCAGCCCAGGACTAGCGGGAGGGCCACTTTCCTACAATGAGCAGTTCTTC,CASSPGLAGGPLSYNEQFF
TRBD2,TRBV11-3,TRBJ2-2,-,TGTGCCAGCAGCTCAAACCCACCGGGACTAGCGACCGGGGAGCTGTTTTTT,CASSSNPPGLATGELFF